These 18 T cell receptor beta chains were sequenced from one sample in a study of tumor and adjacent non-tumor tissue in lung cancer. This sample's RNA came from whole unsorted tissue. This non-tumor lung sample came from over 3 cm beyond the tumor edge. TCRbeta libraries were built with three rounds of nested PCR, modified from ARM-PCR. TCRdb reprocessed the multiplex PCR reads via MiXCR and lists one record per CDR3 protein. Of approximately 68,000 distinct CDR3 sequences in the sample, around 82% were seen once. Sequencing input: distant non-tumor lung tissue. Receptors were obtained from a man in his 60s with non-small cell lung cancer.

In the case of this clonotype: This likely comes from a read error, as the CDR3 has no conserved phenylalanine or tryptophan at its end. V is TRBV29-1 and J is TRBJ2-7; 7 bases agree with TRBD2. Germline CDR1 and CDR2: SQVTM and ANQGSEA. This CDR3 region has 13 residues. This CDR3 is CSVALAVKYEQYY. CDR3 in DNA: TGCAGTGTTGCTCTAGCGGTAAAGTACGAGCAGTACTAC.

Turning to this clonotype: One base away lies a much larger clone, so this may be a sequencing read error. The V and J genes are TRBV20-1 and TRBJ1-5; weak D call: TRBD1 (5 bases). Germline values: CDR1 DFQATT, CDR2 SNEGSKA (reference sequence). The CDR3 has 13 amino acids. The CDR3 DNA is TGCAGTCCTAGGGGTCTTGGCAATCAGCCCCAGCATTTT. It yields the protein CSPRGLGNQPQHF.

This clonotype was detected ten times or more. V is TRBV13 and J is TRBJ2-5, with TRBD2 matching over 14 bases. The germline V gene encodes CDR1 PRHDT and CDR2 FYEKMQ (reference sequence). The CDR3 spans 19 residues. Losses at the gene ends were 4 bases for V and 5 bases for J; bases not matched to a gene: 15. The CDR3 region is CASSSYIPGLAGEGETQYF. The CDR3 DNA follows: TGTGCCAGCAGCTCTTACATCCCGGGACTAGCGGGAGAAGGGGAGACCCAGTACTTC.

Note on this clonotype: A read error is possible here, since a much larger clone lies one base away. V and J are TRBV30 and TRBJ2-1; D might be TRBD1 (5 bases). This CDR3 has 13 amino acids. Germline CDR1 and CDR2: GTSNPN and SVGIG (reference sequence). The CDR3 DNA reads TGTGCCTGGAGTGTAGTCCAGGGAAATGAGCACTTCTTC. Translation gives CAWSVVQGNEHFF.

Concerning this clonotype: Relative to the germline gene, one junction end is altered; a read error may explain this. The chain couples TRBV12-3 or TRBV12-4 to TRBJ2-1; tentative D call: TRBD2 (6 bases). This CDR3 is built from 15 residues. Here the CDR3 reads CASSLSGVSYNEQFF. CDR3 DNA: TGTGCCAGCAGTCTCTCGGGGGTCTCCTACAATGAACAGTTCTTC.

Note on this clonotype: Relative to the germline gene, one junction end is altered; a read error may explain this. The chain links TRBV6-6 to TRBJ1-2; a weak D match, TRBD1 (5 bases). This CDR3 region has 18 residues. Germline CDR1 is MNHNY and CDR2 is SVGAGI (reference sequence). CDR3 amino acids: CASSSWVFGGVPNYGYTF. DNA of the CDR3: TGTGCTAGCAGTTCATGGGTTTTTGGAGGGGTCCCTAACTATGGCTACACCTTC.

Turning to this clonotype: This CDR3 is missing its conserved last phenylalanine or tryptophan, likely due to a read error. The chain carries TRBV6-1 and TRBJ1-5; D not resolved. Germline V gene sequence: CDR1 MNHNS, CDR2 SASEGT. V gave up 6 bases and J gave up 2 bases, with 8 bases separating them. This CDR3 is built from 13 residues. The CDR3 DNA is TGTGCCAGCAGCAGCTCGGGCAATCAGCCCCAGCATCTT. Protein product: CASSSSGNQPQHL.

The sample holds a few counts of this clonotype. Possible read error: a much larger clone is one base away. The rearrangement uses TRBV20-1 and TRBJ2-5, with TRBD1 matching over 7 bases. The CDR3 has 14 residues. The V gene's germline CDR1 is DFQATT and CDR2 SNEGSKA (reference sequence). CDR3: CSAESAGGYETHYF. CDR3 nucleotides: TGCAGTGCTGAGTCGGCAGGGGGTTACGAGACCCATTACTTC.

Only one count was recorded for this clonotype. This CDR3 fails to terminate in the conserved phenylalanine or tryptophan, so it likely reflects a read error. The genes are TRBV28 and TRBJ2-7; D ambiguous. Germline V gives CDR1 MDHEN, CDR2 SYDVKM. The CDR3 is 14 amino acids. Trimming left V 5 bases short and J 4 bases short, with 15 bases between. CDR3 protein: CASSPRAPCYEQYY. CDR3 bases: TGTGCCAGCAGTCCCCGTGCACCCTGTTACGAGCAGTACTAC.

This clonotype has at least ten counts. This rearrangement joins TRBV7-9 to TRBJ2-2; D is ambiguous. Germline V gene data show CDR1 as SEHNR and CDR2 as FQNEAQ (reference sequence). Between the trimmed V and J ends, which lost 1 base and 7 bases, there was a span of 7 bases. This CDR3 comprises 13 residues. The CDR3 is CASSLGPGGELFF. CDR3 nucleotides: TGTGCCAGCAGCTTAGGGCCCGGCGGGGAGCTGTTTTTT.

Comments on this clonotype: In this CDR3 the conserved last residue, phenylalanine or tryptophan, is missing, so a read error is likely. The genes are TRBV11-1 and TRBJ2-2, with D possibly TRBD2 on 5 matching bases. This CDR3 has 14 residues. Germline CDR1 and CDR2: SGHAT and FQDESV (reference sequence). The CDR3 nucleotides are TGCACCAGCAGGTATACTAGTGGCACCGGGGAGCTGTTTTAT. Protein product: CTSRYTSGTGELFY.

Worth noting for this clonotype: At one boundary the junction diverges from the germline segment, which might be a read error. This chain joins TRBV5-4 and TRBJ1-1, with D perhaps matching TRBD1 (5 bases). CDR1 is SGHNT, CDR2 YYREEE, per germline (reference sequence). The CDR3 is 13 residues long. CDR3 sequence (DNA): TGTACCAGCAGACGCGAGGGGCTCACTGAAGCCTTCTTT. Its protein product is CTSRREGLTEAFF.

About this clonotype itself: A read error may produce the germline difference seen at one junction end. The CDR3 loop is CTSSPPHKYNNQPQHF. CDR3 nucleotides: TGTACCAGCAGCCCGCCGCACAAATATAACAATCAGCCCCAGCATTTT. The V and J genes are TRBV12-3 or TRBV12-4 and TRBJ1-5; D uncertain. CDR3 length: 16 residues.

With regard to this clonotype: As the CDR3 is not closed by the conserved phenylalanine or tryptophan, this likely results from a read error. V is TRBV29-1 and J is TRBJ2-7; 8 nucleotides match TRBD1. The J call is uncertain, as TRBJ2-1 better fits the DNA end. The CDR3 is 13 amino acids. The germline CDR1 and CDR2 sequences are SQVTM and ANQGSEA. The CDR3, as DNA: TGCAGCGTTCCCCGGGGACAGGAGAACGAGCAGTTCATC. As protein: CSVPRGQENEQFI.

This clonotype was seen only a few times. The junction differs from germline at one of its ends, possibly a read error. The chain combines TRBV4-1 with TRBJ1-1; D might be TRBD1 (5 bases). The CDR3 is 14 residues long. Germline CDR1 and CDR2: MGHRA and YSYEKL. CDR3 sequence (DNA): TGTGCCAGCAGCCAGGCCGACAGACCCTTTGATGCTTTCTTC. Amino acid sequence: CASSQADRPFDAFF.

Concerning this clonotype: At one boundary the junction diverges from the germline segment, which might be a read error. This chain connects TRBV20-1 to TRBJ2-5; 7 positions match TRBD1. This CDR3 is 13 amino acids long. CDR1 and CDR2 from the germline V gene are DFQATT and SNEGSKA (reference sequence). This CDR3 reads CIAAQGTTETQYF. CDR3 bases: TGCATTGCTGCACAGGGGACGACAGAGACCCAGTATTTC.

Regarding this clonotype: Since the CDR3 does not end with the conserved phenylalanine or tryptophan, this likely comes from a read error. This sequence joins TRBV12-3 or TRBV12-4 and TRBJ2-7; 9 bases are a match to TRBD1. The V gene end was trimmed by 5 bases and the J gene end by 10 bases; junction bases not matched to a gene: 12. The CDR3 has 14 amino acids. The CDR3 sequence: CASSPETGGLDQYL. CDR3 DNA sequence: TGTGCCAGCAGTCCCGAGACAGGGGGTCTCGATCAGTACCTC.

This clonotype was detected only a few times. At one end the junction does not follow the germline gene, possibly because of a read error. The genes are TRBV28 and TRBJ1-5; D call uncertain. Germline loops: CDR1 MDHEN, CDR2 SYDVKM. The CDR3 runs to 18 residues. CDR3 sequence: CASSLFTFQAVFNQPQHF. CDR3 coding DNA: TGTGCTAGCAGTTTATTTACGTTTCAGGCGGTATTCAATCAGCCCCAGCATTTT. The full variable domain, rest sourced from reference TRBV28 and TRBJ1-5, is DVKVTQSSRYLVKRTGEKVFLECVQDMDHENMFWYRQDPGLGLRLIYFSYDVKMKEKGDIPEGYSVSREKKERFSLILESASTNQTSMYLCASSLFTFQAVFNQPQHFGDGTRLSIL.